This TCR beta chain was identified during a study of Graves' ophthalmopathy and Graves' hyperthyroidism. RNA transcripts were the template, and TCR beta CDR3 regions were amplified from them. After a first-round RT-PCR with HTBI primers, a second-round multiplex PCR was run. TCRdb re-derived calls from the multiplex PCR reads in MiXCR, one entry per CDR3 protein. The table includes some 150,000 distinct CDR3 sequences, under 45% detected once. The sequenced material came from peripheral blood. The clonotype originates from a young man with Graves' ophthalmopathy.

CDR3 nucleotide sequence: TGTGCCTGGCAGACCGGTCAGGCTCGGTACTTC. This translates into CAWQTGQARYF. The chain has TRBV30 and TRBJ2-7; D remains unclear. The CDR3 extends over 11 amino acids. Germline V gene lookup returns CDR1 GTSNPN and CDR2 SVGIG (reference sequence). V was cut by 5 bases and J by 12 bases, with 17 bases left in between.